This T cell receptor (beta chain) is drawn from a study of CD8 T cells in Susac syndrome. An input of roughly 0.45 to 1 ug of RNA was subjected to reverse transcription using random hexamers. The TCR beta CDR3 was amplified by immunoSEQ multiplex PCR across 54 Vbeta, 13 Jbeta. TCRdb analysed the immunoSEQ multiplex PCR reads with MiXCR anew, one entry per CDR3 protein. The sample has around 140,000 distinct CDR3 sequences; approximately 94% are singletons. Study results and caveats: The study conceded that its TCR sequencing and HLA analysis involved relatively few individuals.

About this clonotype itself: Its cognate antigen is unknown.

TCR beta sequences were obtained from blood CD8+ and CD4+ T cells. Negative isolation yielded CD4+ and CD8+ T cells, and FACS enriched TEMRA cells. This receptor was obtained from a human donor in good health. The sample comprised CD4+ T cells from PBMCs.

CDR3 amino acids: CASSTGSRVTGELFF. DNA of the CDR3: TGCGCCAGCTCGACAGGGTCTAGGGTCACCGGGGAGCTGTTTTTT. The rearrangement uses TRBV5-1 and TRBJ2-2; 7 bases agree with TRBD1. CDR1 and CDR2 (germline): SGHRS, YFSETQ. V lost 7 bases and J lost 4; bases outside the gene matches: 10. The CDR3 has 15 amino acids.